Shown below are 24 T cell receptor beta chains from a single sample sequenced in a study of vaccination effects on CD4 cells after COVID-19. Antigen specificity for these receptors is unknown. Following an approximately ten-day culture, CD4+ T cells were purified. The protocol was immunoSEQ multiplex PCR, while the TCRdb copy is restricted to in-frame clones and leaves out a portion. The sample holds about 66,000 clones, more than 60% seen once. Specimen: CD4+ T cells from PBMCs cultured without peptide, collected before COVID-19 vaccination. These receptors were taken from a human donor who had a prior SARS-CoV-2 infection.

This clone has only one observation. This chain uses TRBV5-1 with TRBJ2-4; no clear D. The germline CDR1 and CDR2 sequences are SGHRS and YFSETQ. The CDR3 sequence is 14 residues long. The germline V and J ends were trimmed by 2 bases and 5 bases, with 11 bases remaining between them. The CDR3 reads CASSFGQNENIQYF. The DNA of the CDR3 is TGCGCCAGCAGCTTTGGCCAAAACGAAAACATTCAGTACTTC.

The CDR3 DNA sequence: TGCGCCAGCAGCCAAGATGGCGCAGGCGGGGACTTGGAAAAACTGTTTTTT. It translates to CASSQDGAGGDLEKLFF. The J gene is TRBJ1-4, the V gene TRBV4-1, with D tentatively TRBD1 (5 bases). Germline V gene sequence: CDR1 MGHRA, CDR2 YSYEKL. This CDR3 has 17 residues. Trimming took off 0 bases at V and 8 bases at J, with 19 bases between the two ends.

The V gene is TRBV7-2, the J gene TRBJ2-1, with 10 bases identical to TRBD2. From germline, CDR1 is SGHTA and CDR2 FQGNSA. The V segment lost 3 bases and the J segment 0 bases; nucleotides outside the gene matches: 2. CDR3 size: 16 residues. The CDR3 DNA follows: TGTGCCAGCAGCTTGACTAGCGGGCACTCCTACAATGAGCAGTTCTTC. Translated, it gives CASSLTSGHSYNEQFF.

The chain combines TRBV7-2 with TRBJ2-7; D gene unclear. This CDR3 has 14 amino acids. Germline-derived CDR1 and CDR2 are SGHTA and FQGNSA. V lost 5 bases, J lost 3 bases, and 14 bases lay in between. CDR3 coding DNA: TGTGCCAGCAGCCTCCTAGGGCAGAACTACGAGCAGTACTTC. Protein product: CASSLLGQNYEQYF.

This clone was found a few times. V usage is TRBV5-3 and J usage is TRBJ2-3; 8 bases map to TRBD2. TRBV5-3 is placed among ORFs of uncertain function. V shed 1 base and J 2 bases; nucleotides not matched to a gene: 3. This CDR3 contains 15 residues. CDR3 nucleotide sequence: TGTGCCAGAAGCTTGCAACTAGCGGACACAGATACGCAGTATTTT. This sequence encodes CARSLQLADTDTQYF.

This chain uses TRBV5-4 with TRBJ2-2; 9 bases are a match to TRBD1. This CDR3 contains 14 residues. Germline assignment: CDR1 SGHNT and CDR2 YYREEE (reference sequence). Trimming took 4 bases from V and 6 from J; bases not matched to a gene: 4. DNA for the CDR3: TGTGCCAGCAGCAGGGACAGGGCTGCCGGGGAGCTGTTTTTT. It encodes CASSRDRAAGELFF.

The rearrangement links TRBV4-3 to TRBJ2-7; unclear D gene. CDR1 and CDR2 from the germline V gene are LGHNA and YSLEER. This CDR3 has 16 amino acids. Trimming pared 0 bases from V and 5 bases from J, leaving 17 bases between. This CDR3 is CASSQELSKWTHEQYF. In DNA form, the CDR3 reads TGCGCCAGCAGCCAAGAGTTAAGCAAATGGACCCACGAGCAGTACTTC.

The chain joins TRBV5-4 to TRBJ1-2; D is possibly TRBD1 (5 bases). The CDR3 has 15 residues. CDR1 and CDR2 from the germline V gene are SGHNT and YYREEE (reference sequence). Trimming left V 4 bases short and J 4 bases short, with 17 bases between. CDR3 sequence reads: CASSPPGTVLYGYTF. Written as DNA, the CDR3 is TGTGCCAGCAGCCCACCTGGGACCGTTCTCTATGGCTACACCTTC.

The J gene is TRBJ2-3, the V gene TRBV9; a possible D gene is TRBD2 (5 bases). The CDR3 runs 14 residues. CDR1 is SGDLS, CDR2 YYNGEE, per germline. V was pared by 2 bases and J by 0 bases, with 7 bases between. The CDR3 nucleotides are TGTGCCAGCAGCGTCAGCGGTAGCACAGATACGCAGTATTTT. The encoded protein is CASSVSGSTDTQYF.

V is TRBV10-3 and J is TRBJ2-7, with a tentative D call TRBD2 (6 bases). The V gene's germline CDR1 is ENHRY and CDR2 SYGVKD. The V end was cut by 0 bases, the J end by 8 bases, with 11 bases between. The CDR3 is made up of 13 amino acids. The CDR3 sequence is CAISESMEGKQYF. The CDR3, as DNA: TGTGCCATCAGTGAGTCGATGGAGGGGAAGCAGTACTTC.

This clone was counted only a few times. The V and J genes are TRBV5-4 and TRBJ2-1; D gene ambiguous. There are 14 residues in the CDR3. Per the germline V gene, CDR1 is SGHNT and CDR2 is YYREEE (reference sequence). Trimming stripped 7 bases from V and 0 bases from J, with 11 bases between. This CDR3 reads CASSTDSSYNEQFF. CDR3 coding DNA: TGTGCCAGCTCAACGGATAGCTCCTACAATGAGCAGTTCTTC.

The chain links TRBV4-3 to TRBJ2-3, with 12 bases lining up with TRBD2. This CDR3 has 17 amino acids. Trimming cost V 4 bases and J 4 bases; bases outside gene matches: 9. Germline V gives CDR1 LGHNA, CDR2 YSLEER. DNA for the CDR3: TGCGCCAGCAGCCTTGGACTAGCGGGATCAACCGCAGATACGCAGTATTTT. Protein: CASSLGLAGSTADTQYF.

CDR3 region: CASSLRTNYGYTF. The CDR3 region has the DNA TGTGCCAGCAGCTTACGGACTAACTATGGCTACACCTTC. The chain is built from TRBV7-2 and TRBJ1-2; D is ambiguous. Trimming took off 2 bases at V and 0 bases at J, with 4 bases between the two ends. This CDR3 contains 13 residues. In germline, CDR1 is SGHTA, CDR2 FQGNSA. Combining the CDR3 with reference TRBV7-2 and TRBJ1-2 gives the whole variable domain GAGVSQSPSNKVTEKGKDVELRCDPISGHTALYWYRQSLGQGLEFLIYFQGNSAPDKSGLPSDRFSAERTGGSVSTLTIQRTQQEDSAVYLCASSLRTNYGYTFGSGTRLTVV.

This clone rates as medium-sized. V and J are TRBV4-1 and TRBJ1-2; D remains ambiguous. Germline CDR1 is MGHRA and CDR2 is YSYEKL. The CDR3 contains 13 residues. V was trimmed by 5 bases and J by 2 bases, leaving 9 bases between them. The CDR3 is CASSGSGNYGYTF. CDR3 DNA sequence: TGCGCCAGCAGCGGGTCTGGGAACTATGGCTACACCTTC.

This clone was counted only a few times. Written as DNA, the CDR3 is TGTGCCAGCAGTGGGGACAGGGGGCGGCCTACCTACGAGCAGTACTTC. Translation gives CASSGDRGRPTYEQYF. The V gene is TRBV6-4, the J gene TRBJ2-7; 12 positions match TRBD1. The CDR3 has 16 residues. V shed 4 bases, J shed 2 bases, and the junction held 6 bases outside the gene matches. Germline CDR1 and CDR2: MRHNA and SNTAGT.

This chain connects TRBV29-1 to TRBJ2-5; D unresolved. There are 13 residues in the CDR3. V shed 7 bases and J shed 5 bases, with 17 bases lying between them. Germline loops: CDR1 SQVTM, CDR2 ANQGSEA. CDR3 sequence (DNA): TGCAGCGCCAGATTAGTCTACGGGGAGACCCAGTACTTC. Its translation is CSARLVYGETQYF. Full variable domain (missing parts from reference TRBV29-1 and TRBJ2-5): SAVISQKPSRDICQRGTSLTIQCQVDSQVTMMFWYRQQPGQSLTLIATANQGSEATYESGFVIDKFPISRPNLTFSTLTVSNMSPEDSSIYLCSARLVYGETQYFGPGTRLLVL.

The V call is TRBV5-3, the J call TRBJ1-2; D perhaps matches TRBD1 (5 bases). TRBV5-3 is an ORF, with its function uncertain. The CDR3 extends over 15 amino acids. V was clipped by 1 base and J by 5 bases, with 15 bases between them. The CDR3 region is CARSLLTRVSYGYTF. CDR3 nucleotides: TGTGCCAGAAGCTTGCTTACCAGGGTATCTTATGGCTACACCTTC.

This chain joins TRBV13 and TRBJ2-7, with 7 bases lining up with TRBD2. From germline, CDR1 is PRHDT and CDR2 FYEKMQ (reference sequence). The CDR3 runs 15 residues. J gave up 4 bases and V 4 bases, and 10 bases lay outside the gene matches. CDR3 sequence reads: CASSSRPGGGYEQYF. DNA for the CDR3: TGTGCCAGCAGCTCCCGGCCGGGGGGTGGGTACGAGCAGTACTTC.

The rearrangement links TRBV3-1 (or the pseudogene TRBV3-2) to TRBJ1-1; 8 bases align to TRBD1. This CDR3 has 15 amino acids. Germline-derived CDR1 and CDR2 are LGHDT and YNNKEL (reference sequence). The junction had 4 bases not matched to a gene; V was cut back by 1 base and J by 3 bases. This CDR3 is CASSQAPGGYTEAFF. The CDR3 DNA sequence: TGTGCCAGCAGCCAAGCTCCAGGGGGCTACACTGAAGCTTTCTTT.

The chain combines TRBV5-6 with TRBJ2-5, with 8 nucleotides matching TRBD1. Germline-derived CDR1 and CDR2 are SGHDT and YYEEEE. Trimming at V came to 2 bases and at J to 5 bases, leaving 5 bases not matched to a gene. This CDR3 spans 14 amino acids. CDR3 nucleotides: TGTGCCAGCAGCTTTCAGGGGGCAGATGAGACCCAGTACTTC. It specifies CASSFQGADETQYF.

This sequence joins TRBV7-2 and TRBJ2-3; D may be TRBD1 or TRBD2 (7 bases each). This CDR3 region has 15 residues. The V end lost 5 bases, the J end lost 0 bases, and 12 bases lay between the germline ends. Germline lookup yields CDR1 SGHTA and CDR2 FQGNSA. The CDR3 DNA reads TGTGCCAGCAGCCTTCAGGGGGGGAGCACAGATACGCAGTATTTT. Translation gives CASSLQGGSTDTQYF.

Concerning this clone itself: Other DNA sequences in the sample encode the same CDR3. The gene calls are TRBV2 and TRBJ1-5; no reliable D call. V was shortened by 4 bases and J by 7 bases, with 8 bases between the two germline ends. CDR3 length: 12 amino acids. Germline assignment: CDR1 SNHLY and CDR2 FYNNEI. The CDR3 nucleotides read TGTGCCAGCAGTGGTGGGAGGCAGCCCCAGCATTTT. The encoded protein is CASSGGRQPQHF.

The chain recombines TRBV20-1 with TRBJ2-3, with D possibly matching TRBD2 (6 bases). Trimming took 6 bases from V and 8 from J, leaving 12 bases between them. Germline V gene lookup returns CDR1 DFQATT and CDR2 SNEGSKA (reference sequence). CDR3 length equals 11 residues. The CDR3 is CSAPTRATQYF. CDR3 nucleotide sequence: TGCAGTGCCCCGACTAGAGCTACGCAGTATTTT.

The rearrangement uses TRBV7-3 and TRBJ2-2, with a tentative D call TRBD1 (5 bases). Germline V gives CDR1 SGHTA, CDR2 FQGTGA. The CDR3 is 13 residues long. V lost 4 bases to trimming and J lost 6 bases, with 9 bases between them. DNA for the CDR3: TGTGCCAGCAGCTGGTACAGGTCCGGGGAGCTGTTTTTT. Its protein is CASSWYRSGELFF.